Given below is one TCR beta chain in context. What it binds is not known. This PCR relied on a set of 60 Vbeta primers and 13 Jbeta primers. TCRdb keeps only in-frame clones here, not all; method: immunoSEQ multiplex PCR. The table has some 66,000 clones, approximately 71% seen once. The source of the sample is a study of cytomegalovirus exposure and HLA in healthy donors. At the level of the study: About four fifths of roughly 400 genotyped donors fell in the Caucasian-associated ancestry cluster.

Study-wide results and caveats: Analyses of presence/absence relied on an assumption of roughly uniform sequencing depth across donors. By HLA locus, TCR association rates varied in a later analysis, with DRB1 showing the most and HLA-C the fewest.

The sample was PBMCs. This receptor was identified in a man between 60 and 75 years old in good health and CMV-seropositive.

CDR3 region: CASSDSVGGYTF. CDR3 coding DNA: TGTGCCAGCAGTGACTCTGTGGGCGGCTACACCTTC. V usage is TRBV6-4 and J usage is TRBJ1-2, with D unresolved. Germline V gene sequence: CDR1 MRHNA, CDR2 SNTAGT. V was shortened by 0 bases and J by 8 bases, with 7 bases between the two germline ends. This CDR3 spans 12 amino acids.